Listed below are T cell receptor beta chains from one sample, sequenced in a study of cytomegalovirus exposure and HLA in healthy donors. Assay: immunoSEQ multiplex PCR; the TCRdb copy retains only in-frame clones and omits some. Seen here are roughly 160,000 clones, 60% to 85% observed once, and the top ten hold around 2.1%. Sequenced input: PBMCs. Receptors were obtained from a man over 45 in good health and CMV-seropositive. Both conserved end residues are part of each CDR3. The D gene is left open where the match is weak. A row's size may be missing; if present it is once, few, many or a size class.

NA,TRBJ1-5,TRBV7-2,NA,TGTGCCAGCAGCATATATCGGCAGCCCCAGCATTTT,CASSIYRQPQHF
few,TRBJ2-7,TRBV28,NA,TGTGCCAGCAGTTGGGAGGGAGGGGGATCCTACGAGCAGTACTTC,CASSWEGGGSYEQYF
NA,TRBJ1-1,TRBV18,NA,TGTGCCAGCTCACCAACTGAGGTTATAAGGGGCACTGAAGCTTTCTTT,CASSPTEVIRGTEAFF
NA,TRBJ2-3,TRBV7-9,NA,TGTGCCAGCAGCTTACTATGGGGAGCCGGGGCAGATACGCAGTATTTT,CASSLLWGAGADTQYF
NA,TRBJ1-1,TRBV18,TRBD1,TGTGCCAGCTCACCCACGACAGGGCCAGGCTTCGGGACTGAAGCTTTCTTT,CASSPTTGPGFGTEAFF
once,TRBJ2-3,TRBV2,NA,TGTGCCAGCAGTGTCCAGAAGGAGTCTAGCACAGATACGCAGTATTTT,CASSVQKESSTDTQYF
NA,TRBJ2-7,TRBV10-3,NA,TGTGCCATCAAACCGACAGCAAGCTCCTACGAGCAGTACTTC,CAIKPTASSYEQYF
NA,TRBJ2-7,TRBV4-3,NA,TGCGCCAGCAGTATAGCTGAGTCCTACGAGCAGTACTTC,CASSIAESYEQYF
NA,TRBJ1-1,TRBV5-1,TRBD1,TGCGCCAGCAGCTTGGGGACAGGGGTGAACACTGAAGCTTTCTTT,CASSLGTGVNTEAFF
NA,TRBJ2-5,TRBV5-4,TRBD1,TGCGCCAGCAGCCAGACTTCCGGGACAGGGGGCGAGACCCAGTACTTC,CASSQTSGTGGETQYF
NA,TRBJ1-5,TRBV6-5,NA,TGTGCCAGCAGTTACCAAAAAGCGCAGCCCCAGCATTTT,CASSYQKAQPQHF
once,TRBJ2-1,TRBV18,NA,TGTGCCAGCTCACCCACCCCCACGGGGGAGCAGTTCTTC,CASSPTPTGEQFF
NA,TRBJ1-1,TRBV7-6,TRBD1,TGTGCCAGCAGCGTCCGGACAGGGGGCAATACTGAAGCTTTCTTT,CASSVRTGGNTEAFF
NA,TRBJ2-5,TRBV2,TRBD2,TGTGCCAGCAGTGGTAGCGGGGGGTCCCAAGAGACCCAGTACTTC,CASSGSGGSQETQYF
NA,TRBJ2-3,TRBV5-1,TRBD2,TGCGCCAGCAGCTTGGTGCGGGGGGGATCCACAGATACGCAGTATTTT,CASSLVRGGSTDTQYF
NA,TRBJ1-4,TRBV6-5,TRBD1,TGTGCCAGCAAAAAGACCGGGACAGGGGGCGAAAAACTGTTTTTT,CASKKTGTGGEKLFF
once,TRBJ2-7,TRBV10-1,NA,TGCGCCAGCAGTGATCCGACAACAGGGTACGAGCAGTACTTC,CASSDPTTGYEQYF
NA,TRBJ1-5,TRBV5-1,TRBD1,TGCGCCAGCAGCTGGGGACAGGCAGGAGTTCAGCCCCAGCATTTT,CASSWGQAGVQPQHF
NA,TRBJ1-5,TRBV2,TRBD1,TGTGCCAGCAGTGAACGACAGGGCTATCAGCCCCAGCATTTT,CASSERQGYQPQHF
NA,TRBJ2-3,TRBV28,NA,TGTGCCAGCCCCGACAACAGTCGGGAGCAGTATTTT,CASPDNSREQYF
NA,TRBJ1-2,TRBV4-3,TRBD1,TGCGCCAGCAGCCAAGGATCGGACAGGGGCGCAGGATATGGCTACACCTTC,CASSQGSDRGAGYGYTF
NA,TRBJ1-2,TRBV4-3,NA,TGCGCCAGCAGCCAAGCAGGGGCTATAAACTATGGCTACACCTTC,CASSQAGAINYGYTF
NA,TRBJ2-7,TRBV9,NA,TGTGCCAGCAGCGCGGGACAACTCTACGAGCAGTACTTC,CASSAGQLYEQYF
NA,TRBJ2-6,TRBV19,NA,TGTGCCAGTTCCCGTAGTGGTGGGGCCAACGTCCTGACTTTC,CASSRSGGANVLTF
few,TRBJ1-5,TRBV28,NA,TGTGCCAGCAGTTCCGAGGCAGGGTACAATCAGCCCCAGCATTTT,CASSSEAGYNQPQHF
NA,TRBJ1-3,TRBV19,NA,TGTGCCAGTAGTAGCCCCGGCCGAAACGGGGGAAACACCATATATTTT,CASSSPGRNGGNTIYF
NA,TRBJ1-1,TRBV9,TRBD1,TGTGCCAGCACCGAACAAGGGCAGGGGGCCACTGAAGCTTTCTTT,CASTEQGQGATEAFF
NA,TRBJ2-3,TRBV14,TRBD2,TGTGCCAGCAGCCAAGTGGGTAGCGGGGGGTCAGATACGCAGTATTTT,CASSQVGSGGSDTQYF
NA,TRBJ1-3,TRBV25-1,TRBD1,TGTGCCAGCAGTGGACGCCCTGGGACAGGCTCTGGAAACACCATATATTTT,CASSGRPGTGSGNTIYF
NA,TRBJ2-5,TRBV5-1,TRBD2,TGCGCCAGCAGCTTGGGTGCTAGCGGGGGGGCGGAGACCCAGTACTTC,CASSLGASGGAETQYF
NA,TRBJ1-4,TRBV14,NA,TGTGCCAGCAGCCCCAGCCTGGCTTCGGGTGAAAAACTGTTTTTT,CASSPSLASGEKLFF
NA,TRBJ2-1,TRBV2,TRBD2,TGTGCCAGCAGAGCTCTAGCGGGGGGGCGAAATGAGCAGTTCTTC,CASRALAGGRNEQFF
NA,TRBJ1-1,TRBV18,NA,TGTGCCAGCTCACCAAACAGGGTCGACACTGAAGCTTTCTTT,CASSPNRVDTEAFF
NA,TRBJ2-3,TRBV4-1,TRBD2,TGCGCCAGCAGTGAGACTAGCGGGACAGATACGCAGTATTTT,CASSETSGTDTQYF
few,TRBJ1-4,TRBV4-3,TRBD1,TGCGCCAGCAGCCACGGACAGGGCGATGAAAAACTGTTTTTT,CASSHGQGDEKLFF
NA,TRBJ2-4,TRBV15,TRBD1,TGTGCCACCAGCGCCGACAGGGCGACCGGGAACATTCAGTACTTC,CATSADRATGNIQYF
few,TRBJ2-2,TRBV6-4,TRBD1,TGTGCCAGCAGTGAACAGGGGTTAACCGGGGAGCTGTTTTTT,CASSEQGLTGELFF
NA,TRBJ2-7,TRBV6-1,NA,TGTGCCAGCAGCAGGGCCCAGTACGAGCAGTACTTC,CASSRAQYEQYF